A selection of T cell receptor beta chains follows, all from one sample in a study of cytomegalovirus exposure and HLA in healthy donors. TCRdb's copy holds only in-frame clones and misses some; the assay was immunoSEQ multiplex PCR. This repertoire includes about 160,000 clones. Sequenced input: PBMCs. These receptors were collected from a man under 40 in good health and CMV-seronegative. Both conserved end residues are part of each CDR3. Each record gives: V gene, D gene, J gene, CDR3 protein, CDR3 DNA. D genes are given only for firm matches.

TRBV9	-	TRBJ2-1	CASSVGVGGLYNEQFF	TGTGCCAGCAGCGTAGGGGTGGGAGGCCTATACAATGAGCAGTTCTTC
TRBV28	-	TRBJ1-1	CASSYGEDTEAFF	TGTGCCAGCAGTTACGGTGAGGACACTGAAGCTTTCTTT
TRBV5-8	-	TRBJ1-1	CASSKRRGLNTEAFF	TGTGCCAGCAGCAAGCGGAGGGGTTTAAACACTGAAGCTTTCTTT
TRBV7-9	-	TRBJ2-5	CASSLAGAGVVQETQYF	TGTGCCAGCAGCTTAGCGGGGGCGGGGGTGGTCCAAGAGACCCAGTACTTC
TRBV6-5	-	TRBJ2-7	CASRRRDFYEQYF	TGTGCCAGCAGGCGCCGGGACTTCTACGAGCAGTACTTC
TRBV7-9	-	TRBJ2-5	CASSPRFGWATQYF	TGTGCCAGCAGCCCCCGTTTTGGGTGGGCGACCCAGTACTTC
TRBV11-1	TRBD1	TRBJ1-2	CASSGSGTAYGYTF	TGTGCCAGCAGCGGATCCGGGACAGCCTATGGCTACACCTTC
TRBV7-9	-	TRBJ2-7	CASSHLDYEQYF	TGTGCCAGCAGCCACTTAGACTACGAGCAGTACTTC
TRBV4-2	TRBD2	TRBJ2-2	CASSQGSGRPTGELFF	TGTGCCAGCAGCCAAGGAAGCGGGAGGCCCACCGGGGAGCTGTTTTTT
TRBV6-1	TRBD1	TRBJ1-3	CASSEKVRSTGANTIYF	TGTGCCAGCAGTGAAAAAGTGCGTTCGACAGGGGCAAACACCATATATTTT
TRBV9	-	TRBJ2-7	CASSEQARPYEQYF	TGTGCCAGCAGCGAACAGGCAAGGCCGTACGAGCAGTACTTC
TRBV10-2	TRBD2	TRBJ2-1	CATGQREAVNEQFF	TGCGCCACTGGGCAGCGGGAGGCGGTCAATGAGCAGTTCTTC
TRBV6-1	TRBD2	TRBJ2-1	CASSELLAGDPYNEQFF	TGTGCCAGCAGTGAACTACTAGCGGGAGACCCCTACAATGAGCAGTTCTTC
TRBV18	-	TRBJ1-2	CASSPSIGGAVLANYGYTF	TGTGCCAGCTCACCATCTATTGGTGGAGCAGTGTTAGCTAACTATGGCTACACCTTC
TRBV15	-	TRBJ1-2	CATSSYRNYGYTF	TGTGCCACCAGCAGTTATAGAAACTATGGCTACACCTTC
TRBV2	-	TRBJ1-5	CASSLQVNGNQPQHF	TGTGCCAGTTCCTTACAGGTGAATGGCAATCAGCCCCAGCATTTT
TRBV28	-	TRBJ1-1	CASTFGGRTEAFF	TGTGCCAGCACTTTCGGGGGGCGGACTGAAGCTTTCTTT
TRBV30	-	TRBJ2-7	CAWTSGLASNEQYF	TGTGCCTGGACAAGTGGGCTAGCCTCCAACGAGCAGTACTTC
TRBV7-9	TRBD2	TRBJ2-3	CASSLGASGPLTDTQYF	TGTGCCAGCAGCCTCGGGGCTAGCGGACCACTCACAGATACGCAGTATTTT
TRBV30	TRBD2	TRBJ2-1	CAWRRAGGGYEQFF	TGTGCCTGGAGGCGGGCGGGAGGGGGCTATGAGCAGTTCTTC
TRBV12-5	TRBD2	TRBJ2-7	CASGFAAGDLYEQYF	TGTGCTAGTGGTTTCGCGGCGGGAGATCTCTACGAGCAGTACTTC
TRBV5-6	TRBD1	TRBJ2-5	CASRAQGNQETQYF	TGTGCCAGCAGAGCACAGGGGAACCAAGAGACCCAGTACTTC